The rows below give T cell receptor beta chains drawn from one sample of a study of identical twins. One entry per CDR3 protein results from TCRdb running MiXCR on the 5' RACE reads. The sample shows 700,000 or so distinct CDR3 sequences, 8.5% to 9% of them seen only once. This sample also belongs to another study, concerning yellow fever vaccine responses in identical twins.

Sequencing input: PBMCs. The receptors shown here come from a woman under 30 in good health. Each CDR3 is given with its conserved first and last residue. The order of the fields is J gene, V gene, D gene, clone size, CDR3 DNA, CDR3 protein. The D gene is left open where the match is weak. The size of a clone is reported for some rows only, either as once, few or many, or as a class for expanded clones.

TRBJ2-7,TRBV10-2,-,few,TGCGCCAGCAGTGATACCCAAACGAGCTCCTACGAGCAGTACTTC,CASSDTQTSSYEQYF
TRBJ2-1,TRBV29-1,TRBD1,many,TGCAGCGTTGAAGATAGGGGGACAGGGTTAAAAAATGAGCAGTTCTTC,CSVEDRGTGLKNEQFF
TRBJ1-1,TRBV6-1,TRBD1,few,TGTGCCAGTTGGGGGACAGTGAACACTGAAGCTTTCTTT,CASWGTVNTEAFF
TRBJ2-5,TRBV11-2,TRBD2,-,TGTGCCAGCAGTCTAAAGGGAGGGAGCCAAGAGACCCAGTACTTC,CASSLKGGSQETQYF
TRBJ2-3,TRBV7-8,-,few,TGTGCCAGCAGTTGGGCCCAGGACTATATTAATCCAGATACGCAGTATTTT,CASSWAQDYINPDTQYF
TRBJ2-5,TRBV12-3/TRBV12-4,-,few,TGTGCCAGCAGTCCAGGTGGTGGTGGGGTCCAAGAGACCCAGTACTTC,CASSPGGGGVQETQYF
TRBJ2-2,TRBV3-1,-,many,TGTGCCAGCAGCCAAGTATCCCCGGCGTCCGGGGAGCTGTTTTTT,CASSQVSPASGELFF
TRBJ2-7,TRBV10-2,TRBD2,few,TGCGCCAGCAGCCACGGGGCACTAGCGGGGGATGAATACGAGCAGTACTTC,CASSHGALAGDEYEQYF
TRBJ1-1,TRBV3-1,-,many,TGTGCCAGCAGCTCCCAATCCACAGGGAACACTGAAGCTTTCTTT,CASSSQSTGNTEAFF
TRBJ2-6,TRBV29-1,TRBD1,few,TGCAGCGTTGGTTTGGACAGGAAGAGTGGGGCCAACGTCCTGACTTTC,CSVGLDRKSGANVLTF
TRBJ2-1,TRBV12-3/TRBV12-4,-,many,TGTGCCAGCACCTTGTTCAATGAGCAGTTCTTC,CASTLFNEQFF
TRBJ2-5,TRBV9,-,few,TGTGCCAGCGGAGGAAGGCTCTCAGAGACCCAGTACTTC,CASGGRLSETQYF
TRBJ1-5,TRBV7-8,TRBD1,-,TGTGCCAGCAGCTTAGCATCCGGACAGGGAGGACAGCCCCAGCATTTT,CASSLASGQGGQPQHF
TRBJ1-1,TRBV18,-,few,TGTGCCAGCTCACCCTCGGTGGGGATAATGAACACTGAAGCTTTCTTT,CASSPSVGIMNTEAFF
TRBJ2-1,TRBV10-3,-,-,TGTGCCATCAGTGAGTCGGGGGCGGTTTCCTACAATGAGCAGTTCTTC,CAISESGAVSYNEQFF
TRBJ2-1,TRBV6-2/TRBV6-3,TRBD2,-,TGTGCCAGCAGTTCCCTACCCATAGCGGGATCCTACAATGAGCAGTTCTTC,CASSSLPIAGSYNEQFF
TRBJ2-5,TRBV25-1,-,many,TGTGCCAGCAGTGAATCCTTGGGAGCCTCGGGGACCCAGTACTTC,CASSESLGASGTQYF
TRBJ2-7,TRBV2,TRBD1,few,TGTGCCAGCAGTGGGCAGACAGGGGTAAACTACGAGCAGTACTTC,CASSGQTGVNYEQYF
TRBJ2-1,TRBV4-2,TRBD2,-,TGTGCCAGCAGCCAAGATCTGACGGGAGGAAAAAATGAGCAGTTCTTC,CASSQDLTGGKNEQFF
TRBJ2-1,TRBV6-2/TRBV6-3,TRBD1,-,TGTGCCAGCAGTTCTGCCTTGGGACAGGGGTATGAGCAGTTCTTC,CASSSALGQGYEQFF
TRBJ2-3,TRBV28,TRBD1,few,TGTGCCAGCAGTCTAGGGACAGGCTTGGGAGCAGATACGCAGTATTTT,CASSLGTGLGADTQYF
TRBJ2-7,TRBV7-8,-,few,TGTGCCAGCAGCACAAGACAAGACGAGCAGTACTTC,CASSTRQDEQYF
TRBJ2-5,TRBV9,TRBD2,-,TGTGCCAGCAGCGCGGGACTAGCGGGAGGTTGGGAGACCCAGTACTTC,CASSAGLAGGWETQYF
TRBJ2-7,TRBV29-1,-,-,TGCAGCGTCAACGACGTGGGGGGTACCCGTGATGAGCAGTACTTC,CSVNDVGGTRDEQYF
TRBJ2-7,TRBV10-3,TRBD2,-,TGTGCCATCAGTGGACTTCAAAAGGGGGGGGGACTAGCGGTTTACGAGCAGTACTTC,CAISGLQKGGGLAVYEQYF
TRBJ2-1,TRBV5-1,TRBD2,many,TGCGCCAGCAGCTCGATCTTGGGGGCGGGAGGTAGCTATGAGCAGTTCTTC,CASSSILGAGGSYEQFF
TRBJ2-7,TRBV28,-,few,TGTGCCAGCACGGGGGTGAGCTCCTACGAGCAGTACTTC,CASTGVSSYEQYF
TRBJ2-7,TRBV7-8,-,few,TGTGCCAGCTCCCGAATTATAACGGCGAAGCAGTACTTC,CASSRIITAKQYF
TRBJ2-2,TRBV12-3/TRBV12-4,TRBD2,-,TGTGCCAGCAGTTTAGATGGACTAGCGGGGGGCGGGGAGCTGTTTTTT,CASSLDGLAGGGELFF
TRBJ1-2,TRBV20-1,TRBD1,-,TGCAGTGCTAGAGATACAGGGGGCGGCTATGGCTACACCTTC,CSARDTGGGYGYTF
TRBJ1-6,TRBV12-3/TRBV12-4,-,many,TGTGCCAGCACCCTGGGACAAGTTAATTCACCCCTCCACTTT,CASTLGQVNSPLHF
TRBJ1-1,TRBV29-1,-,many,TGCAGCGTTGAGCCAGGGGTGGCTGAAGCTTTCTTT,CSVEPGVAEAFF
TRBJ2-7,TRBV30,-,-,TGTGCCTGGAGTGTACCGGGGTTATCCTACGAGCAGTACTTC,CAWSVPGLSYEQYF
TRBJ2-2,TRBV12-3/TRBV12-4,-,many,TGTGCCAGCAGTGCGGTAGCGGGGGAGCTGTTTTTT,CASSAVAGELFF
TRBJ2-1,TRBV6-1,-,-,TGTGCCAGCAGTGAAGTAACAGGGCTTACCTACAATGAGCAGTTCTTC,CASSEVTGLTYNEQFF
TRBJ2-1,TRBV30,-,few,TGTGCCTGGAGTTACAGTCCCCTCTCCTACAATGAGCAGTTCTTC,CAWSYSPLSYNEQFF
TRBJ2-2,TRBV18,TRBD2,-,TGTGCCAGCTCGCCGACTAGCGGGACGAACACCGGGGAGCTGTTTTTT,CASSPTSGTNTGELFF
TRBJ2-5,TRBV20-1,TRBD2,-,TGCAGTGCTAGAGTGCCCGGGACTAGCAAAGAGACCCAGTACTTC,CSARVPGTSKETQYF
TRBJ2-1,TRBV19,TRBD1,-,TGTGCCAGTAGTATAAGTGTTCGCGGACAGGCCCTTCGGGGGCAGTTCTTC,CASSISVRGQALRGQFF
TRBJ2-7,TRBV29-1,-,few,TGCAGCGTTGAAGGGGGGGCCTACGAGCAGTACTTC,CSVEGGAYEQYF
TRBJ2-3,TRBV5-6,-,-,TGTGCCAGCGCCTACCGTGGGACTAGCACAGATACGCAGTATTTT,CASAYRGTSTDTQYF
TRBJ1-2,TRBV20-1,-,many,TGCAGTGCTAGAGCGAGGATGGACTACACCTTC,CSARARMDYTF
TRBJ2-7,TRBV20-1,-,few,TGCAGTGCTAGAGTACAGGTCCTCTACGAGCAGTACTTC,CSARVQVLYEQYF
TRBJ2-1,TRBV6-5,TRBD2,few,TGTGCCAGCAGTTATAGGGCGGGGGGGTTGGATGAGCAGTTCTTC,CASSYRAGGLDEQFF
TRBJ2-2,TRBV14,-,many,TGTGCCAGCAGCCCCATTATTATCAGGGGACCCAACACCGGGGAGCTGTTTTTT,CASSPIIIRGPNTGELFF
TRBJ2-7,TRBV6-5,TRBD1,-,TGTGCCAGCAGTTACGCGCAGGGGGCTAACGAGCAGTACTTC,CASSYAQGANEQYF
TRBJ2-2,TRBV10-3,-,many,TGTGCCATCACTGCTGGTGCAGGGACGAACACCGGGGAGCTGTTTTTT,CAITAGAGTNTGELFF
TRBJ2-7,TRBV5-1,TRBD1,once,TGCGCCAGCCGCAGGACAGGGGATGTTTACGAGCAGTACTTC,CASRRTGDVYEQYF
TRBJ1-4,TRBV15,TRBD1,-,TGTGCCACCAGCGGGCGACAGGGGGATTTCAGGGGACTGTTTTTT,CATSGRQGDFRGLFF
TRBJ2-3,TRBV5-1,TRBD2,-,TGCGCCAGCAGCTCCGGGACTAGCGGGAGGGCCTACACAGATACGCAGTATTTT,CASSSGTSGRAYTDTQYF
TRBJ2-1,TRBV6-2/TRBV6-3,-,few,TGTGCCAGCAGTTACACTTCACCAGACAGCTTCCTTTACAATGAGCAGTTCTTC,CASSYTSPDSFLYNEQFF
TRBJ2-1,TRBV20-1,-,-,TGCAGTGCTAGATGGGGAGTAGGCCTCTACAATGAGCAGTTCTTC,CSARWGVGLYNEQFF
TRBJ2-7,TRBV3-1,TRBD1,few,TGTGCCAGCAGCCAAGCCTGGACAGGCTCCTACGAGCAGTACTTC,CASSQAWTGSYEQYF
TRBJ1-2,TRBV28,-,-,TGTGCCAGCAGATCCCCCCTTTATGGCTACACCTTC,CASRSPLYGYTF